Presented here are 4 T cell receptor beta chains from one specimen sequenced in a study of cytomegalovirus exposure and HLA in healthy donors. The PCR made use of 60 Vbeta and 13 Jbeta primers. Some clones are missing from TCRdb's copy, which holds only in-frame ones; the method was immunoSEQ multiplex PCR. The table lists approximately 190,000 clones, 75% to 85% of them singletons, with 0.7% to 0.95% in the top ten. Sequencing was carried out using PBMCs. Source of these receptors: a woman aged 18-29 years in good health and CMV-seronegative.

The chain carries TRBV2 and TRBJ1-5; 7 positions match TRBD1. The CDR3 is 17 residues long. Germline CDR1 and CDR2: SNHLY and FYNNEI. V lost 2 bases and J lost 6; bases outside the gene matches: 13. CDR3 sequence reads: CASSEYGRTGLAQPQHF. The CDR3 nucleotides read TGTGCCAGCAGTGAATACGGTAGGACAGGTCTAGCTCAGCCCCAGCATTTT.

The CDR3 coding sequence is TGTGCCATCAGTGAAGGACAGGGAACCTATGGCTACACCTTC. This codes for CAISEGQGTYGYTF. The rearrangement joins TRBV10-3 to TRBJ1-2; 8 positions agree with TRBD1. Germline loops: CDR1 ENHRY, CDR2 SYGVKD. The CDR3 covers 14 residues. V lost 3 bases and J lost 4; bases outside the gene matches: 4.

This sequence joins TRBV9 and TRBJ1-6, with D maybe TRBD1 (5 bases). Germline lookup yields CDR1 SGDLS and CDR2 YYNGEE. V shed 2 bases and J shed 7 bases, with 10 bases lying between them. The length of the CDR3 is 14 residues. Here the CDR3 reads CASSVEQANSPLHF. The CDR3 DNA sequence: TGTGCCAGCAGCGTGGAACAGGCGAATTCACCCCTCCACTTT.

The gene calls are TRBV7-8 and TRBJ2-5; 9 nucleotides match TRBD2. The V segment lost 5 bases and the J segment 4 bases; nucleotides outside the gene matches: 14. The CDR3 has 17 residues. The V gene's germline CDR1 is SGHVS and CDR2 FQNEAQ. Written as DNA, the CDR3 is TGTGCCAGCAGCCTCGCCGGTAGTAGCGGGAGTGGAGAGACCCAGTACTTC. The encoded protein is CASSLAGSSGSGETQYF.